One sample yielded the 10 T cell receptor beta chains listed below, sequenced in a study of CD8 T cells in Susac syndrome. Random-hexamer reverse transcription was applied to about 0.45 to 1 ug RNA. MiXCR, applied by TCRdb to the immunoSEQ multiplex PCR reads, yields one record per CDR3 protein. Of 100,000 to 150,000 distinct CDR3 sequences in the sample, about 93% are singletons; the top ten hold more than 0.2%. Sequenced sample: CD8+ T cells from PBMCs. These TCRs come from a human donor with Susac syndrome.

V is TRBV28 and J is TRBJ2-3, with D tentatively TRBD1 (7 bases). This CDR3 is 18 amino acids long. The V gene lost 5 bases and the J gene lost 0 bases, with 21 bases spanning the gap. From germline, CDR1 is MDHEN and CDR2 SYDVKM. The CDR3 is CASSPLLSQGTSTDTQYF. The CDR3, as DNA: TGTGCCAGCAGTCCCCTACTCTCACAGGGGACTAGCACAGATACGCAGTATTTT.

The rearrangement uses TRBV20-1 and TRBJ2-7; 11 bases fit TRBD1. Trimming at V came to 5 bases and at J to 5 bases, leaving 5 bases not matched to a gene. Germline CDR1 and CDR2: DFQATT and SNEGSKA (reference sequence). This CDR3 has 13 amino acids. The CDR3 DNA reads TGCAGTGCTGGGACAGGGGGGGAGGACGAGCAGTACTTC. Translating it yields CSAGTGGEDEQYF.

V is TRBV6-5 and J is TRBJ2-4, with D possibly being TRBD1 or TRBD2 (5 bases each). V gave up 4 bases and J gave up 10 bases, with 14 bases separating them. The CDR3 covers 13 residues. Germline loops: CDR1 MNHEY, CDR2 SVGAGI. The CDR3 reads CASSSGDPKIQYF. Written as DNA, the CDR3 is TGTGCCAGCAGTTCCGGGGACCCTAAGATTCAGTACTTC.

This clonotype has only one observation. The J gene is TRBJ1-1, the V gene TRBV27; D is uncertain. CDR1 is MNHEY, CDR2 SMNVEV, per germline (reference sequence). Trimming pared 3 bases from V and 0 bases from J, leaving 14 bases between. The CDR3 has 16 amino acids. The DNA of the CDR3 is TGTGCCAGCAGTTTTTCCGCAGACGGAATGAACACTGAAGCTTTCTTT. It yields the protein CASSFSADGMNTEAFF.

The CDR3 bases are TGTGCCAGCAGCTTAGCTCTTAGCGGGACCTACGAGCAGTACTTC. It yields the protein CASSLALSGTYEQYF. The chain couples TRBV7-9 to TRBJ2-7, with 8 bases identical to TRBD2. J gave up 2 bases and V 0 bases, and 3 bases lay outside the gene matches. This CDR3 has 15 residues. From germline, CDR1 is SEHNR and CDR2 FQNEAQ (reference sequence).

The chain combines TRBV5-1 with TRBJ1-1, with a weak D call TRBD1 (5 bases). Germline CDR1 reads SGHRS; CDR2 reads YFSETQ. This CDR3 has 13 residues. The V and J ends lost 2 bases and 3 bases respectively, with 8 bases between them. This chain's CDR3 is CASSFWGDTEAFF. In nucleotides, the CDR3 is TGCGCCAGCAGCTTTTGGGGGGACACTGAAGCTTTCTTT. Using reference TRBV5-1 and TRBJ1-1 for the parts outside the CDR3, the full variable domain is KAGVTQTPRYLIKTRGQQVTLSCSPISGHRSVSWYQQTPGQGLQFLFEYFSETQRNKGNFPGRFSGRQFSNSRSEMNVSTLELGDSALYLCASSFWGDTEAFFGQGTRLTVV.

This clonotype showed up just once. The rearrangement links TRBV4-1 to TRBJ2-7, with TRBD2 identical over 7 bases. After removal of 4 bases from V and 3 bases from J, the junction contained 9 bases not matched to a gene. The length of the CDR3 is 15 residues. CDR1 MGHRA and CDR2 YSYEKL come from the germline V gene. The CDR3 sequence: CASSLQERGNYEQYF. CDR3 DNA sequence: TGCGCCAGCAGCCTACAAGAGCGGGGAAACTACGAGCAGTACTTC.

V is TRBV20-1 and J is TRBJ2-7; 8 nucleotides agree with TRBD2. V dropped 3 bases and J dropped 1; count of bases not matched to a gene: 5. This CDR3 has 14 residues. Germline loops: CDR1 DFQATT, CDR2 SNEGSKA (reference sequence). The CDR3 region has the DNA TGCAGTGCTAGTGGGGAGCGGGAGTCCTACGAGCAGTACTTC. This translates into CSASGERESYEQYF.

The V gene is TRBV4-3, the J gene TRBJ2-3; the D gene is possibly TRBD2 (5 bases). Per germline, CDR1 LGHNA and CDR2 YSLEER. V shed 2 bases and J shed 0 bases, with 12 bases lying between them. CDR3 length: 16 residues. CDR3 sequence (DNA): TGCGCCAGCAGCCAATTCGGGCGGACTAGCACAGATACGCAGTATTTT. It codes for CASSQFGRTSTDTQYF.

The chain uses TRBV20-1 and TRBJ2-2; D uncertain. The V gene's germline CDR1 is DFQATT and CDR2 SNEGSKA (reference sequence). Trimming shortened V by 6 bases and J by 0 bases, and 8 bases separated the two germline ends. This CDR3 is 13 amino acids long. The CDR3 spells CSAEVSNTGELFF. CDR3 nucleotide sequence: TGCAGTGCCGAGGTTTCGAACACCGGGGAGCTGTTTTTT.